These 14 T cell receptor beta chains were sequenced from one sample in a study of T cells in Graves' hyperthyroidism and ophthalmopathy. Using RNA transcripts as the source, TCR beta CDR3 regions were amplified. RT-PCR in the first round (using the HTBI primer set) targeted the TCR CDR3. Using its own MiXCR run on the multiplex PCR reads, TCRdb lists one record per CDR3 protein. The table has 300,000 or so distinct CDR3 sequences, 15% to 20% seen once. The sequenced material came from blood. These TCRs come from a man aged 30 to 39 with Graves' hyperthyroidism.

This clonotype was observed at least ten times. V usage is TRBV10-3 and J usage is TRBJ2-2; TRBD1 might be the D (6 bases). The CDR3 runs 15 residues. The germline V gene has CDR1 ENHRY and CDR2 SYGVKD. The V end lost 8 bases, the J end lost 0 bases, and 13 bases lay between the germline ends. For the CDR3, the DNA is TGTGCCATCCGGTTAGGGGACACGAACACCGGGGAGCTGTTTTTT. Encoded protein: CAIRLGDTNTGELFF.

This clonotype showed up many times. The rearrangement uses TRBV5-1 and TRBJ2-7; D is ambiguous. The V end was cut by 4 bases, the J end by 0 bases, with 14 bases between. The CDR3 sequence is 15 residues long. The germline gives CDR1 SGHRS, CDR2 YFSETQ. The CDR3: CASSPYPGLSYEQYF. CDR3 coding DNA: TGCGCCAGCAGCCCGTACCCCGGGCTCTCCTACGAGCAGTACTTC.

The V and J genes are TRBV25-1 and TRBJ1-6; D unresolved. Germline V gene lookup returns CDR1 MGHDK and CDR2 SYGVNS. The CDR3 length is 15 residues. The ends were cut back, 1 base at V and 7 bases at J, with 11 bases in the middle. The chain's CDR3 is CASSEFGERNSPLHF. The CDR3 coding sequence is TGTGCCAGCAGTGAATTCGGGGAGCGGAATTCACCCCTCCACTTT.

This clonotype appeared a few times. The chain recombines TRBV20-1 with TRBJ2-1, with 7 bases matching TRBD1. From germline, CDR1 is DFQATT and CDR2 SNEGSKA (reference sequence). The length of the CDR3 is 13 residues. With V trimmed by 6 bases and J by 8 bases, 10 bases remained unmatched. CDR3 nucleotides: TGCAGTGCCGCGACAGGGTTGGGGGATGAGCAGTTCTTC. It yields the protein CSAATGLGDEQFF.

This clonotype was seen at least ten times. The genes are TRBV3-1 and TRBJ2-7, with no clear D. The germline gives CDR1 LGHDT, CDR2 YNNKEL (reference sequence). The CDR3 totals 14 residues. Trimming stripped 0 bases from V and 3 bases from J, with 9 bases between. The CDR3 DNA sequence: TGTGCCAGCAGCCAAGATCGGCTGGTCTACGAGCAGTACTTC. It yields the protein CASSQDRLVYEQYF.

This clonotype was recorded many times. The genes are TRBV7-3 and TRBJ2-1; 10 bases align to TRBD2. Germline V lookup: CDR1 SGHTA, CDR2 FQGTGA. The CDR3 is 14 amino acids. V shed 6 bases and J 9 bases; nucleotides not matched to a gene: 8. CDR3 nucleotides: TGTGCCAGCAGTCAATCTAGCGGGAGCAGTGAGCAGTTCTTC. As protein: CASSQSSGSSEQFF.

The rearrangement joins TRBV29-1 to TRBJ2-5; D not resolved. The V end was cut by 3 bases, the J end by 1 base, with 6 bases between. The V gene's germline CDR1 is SQVTM and CDR2 ANQGSEA. The length of the CDR3 is 12 residues. The CDR3 loop reads CSVDGLQETQYF. The DNA for the CDR3 is TGCAGCGTTGATGGCCTCCAAGAGACCCAGTACTTC.

At least ten counts were recorded for this clonotype. The rearrangement uses TRBV7-2 and TRBJ2-5; D call uncertain. Per the germline V gene, CDR1 is SGHTA and CDR2 is FQGNSA. The length of the CDR3 is 14 residues. V lost 4 bases to trimming and J lost 5 bases, with 14 bases between them. The CDR3 sequence is CASSSARQSETQYF. In DNA, the CDR3 is TGTGCCAGCAGCTCAGCGCGGCAAAGTGAGACCCAGTACTTC.

J is TRBJ2-3 and V is TRBV5-1; possibly TRBD2 for D (5 bases). V lost 0 bases and J lost 3, with 8 bases in between. Looked up from germline, CDR1 is SGHRS and CDR2 is YFSETQ. This CDR3 has 14 residues. DNA for the CDR3: TGCGCCAGCAGCTTGGATCCGGGGACAGATACGCAGTATTTT. Translating it yields CASSLDPGTDTQYF.

Only one count was recorded for this clonotype. V gene TRBV18 combines with J gene TRBJ1-6; D is unclear. V lost 2 bases and J 6 bases, leaving 2 bases between the germline ends. CDR1 is KGHSH, CDR2 LQKENI, per germline. The CDR3 totals 12 residues. The CDR3 bases are TGTGCCAGCTCACCAAGTAATTCACCCCTCCACTTT. The encoded protein is CASSPSNSPLHF.

The table lists this clonotype with a few counts. Here the CDR3 omits its conserved ending phenylalanine or tryptophan, so a read error is the likely source. The chain combines TRBV5-8 with TRBJ1-4, with D hard to call. There are 15 residues in the CDR3. Per the germline V gene, CDR1 is SGHTS and CDR2 is YDEGEE. With 2 bases removed from V and 0 bases from J, the gap between germline ends came to 8 bases. The CDR3, as DNA: TGTGCCAGCAGCTTAACGGCAGCAACTAATGAAAAACTGTTTTCT. This encodes CASSLTAATNEKLFS.

In its sample, this clonotype was seen a few times. The V gene is TRBV5-6, the J gene TRBJ1-1; D is undetermined. V lost 0 bases and J 0 bases, leaving 9 bases between the germline ends. CDR1 is SGHDT and CDR2 is YYEEEE in the germline V gene. The CDR3 runs to 15 residues. The CDR3 sequence: CASSLEPRMNTEAFF. The DNA for the CDR3 is TGTGCCAGCAGCTTGGAGCCCAGGATGAACACTGAAGCTTTCTTT.

This clonotype has at least ten counts. The chain combines TRBV5-1 with TRBJ2-1, with 8 bases lining up with TRBD2. This CDR3 has 15 amino acids. J gave up 6 bases and V 6 bases, and 11 bases lay outside the gene matches. The germline gives CDR1 SGHRS, CDR2 YFSETQ. The CDR3: CASTRLVSGSNEQFF. CDR3 bases: TGCGCCAGCACCAGACTCGTAAGCGGGAGCAATGAGCAGTTCTTC.

This clonotype was counted at least ten times. The rearrangement joins TRBV7-2 to TRBJ1-2; D is possibly TRBD1 (5 bases). The CDR3 length is 15 residues. Between the trimmed V and J ends, which lost 0 bases and 8 bases, there was a span of 16 bases. Per the germline V gene, CDR1 is SGHTA and CDR2 is FQGNSA. DNA for the CDR3: TGTGCCAGCAGCTTAGCGGTGGGGGGTCCCTTGGGCTACACCTTC. It translates to CASSLAVGGPLGYTF.